This T cell receptor (beta chain) comes out of a study of blood T cells in healthy people across ages (dated by TCRdb to 2014 to 2015). Broadly, across the study: In model experiments, roughly one uniquely barcoded TCR beta cDNA molecule per two T cells was captured by template switching. The donors were divided into four age groups: young (average approximately 17 years), middle-aged (under 40), aged (around 67) and long-lived (82). To avoid experimental bias, donors of different ages were spread randomly across the sequencing lanes. For two donors (one aged 18 to 29 and one aged 80 or older), the study analyzed two additional independent replicas of 1 million unique cDNA reads from the same blood draw. Age-related changes in TCR beta repertoire diversity were measured in the study by deep sequencing normalized with unique cDNA molecular identifiers.

This clonotype came up a few times. Its target antigen remains unknown. Base qualities are missing; no much larger clone stands one base away. Systemically healthy Caucasian individuals from Russia, over 30 in total and aged roughly 6 to 100 years, were included as donors. Roughly 10 milliliters of peripheral blood were drawn from each donor into EDTA-treated Vacutainer tubes. Ficoll-Paque density-gradient centrifugation was used to isolate PBMCs, with at least 7 million per sample. Total RNA, at least 6 micrograms per sample, was extracted from PBMCs with Trizol reagent. For every donor, flow cytometry on a PBMC aliquot measured the percentage of naive CD45RAhigh/CD27high T cells. Library preparation used 5' RACE. For sequencing, an Illumina HiSeq 2500 was employed. The second PCR ran for roughly 7 to 11 cycles and used a J-beta primer mix along with a sample-barcoded 5' primer. A unique molecular identifier was introduced onto each TCR beta cDNA molecule by a template-switch 5' adaptor carrying 12 random nucleotides. Each sample yielded at least 2.5 million CDR3-containing paired-end reads. First-strand cDNA was synthesized from all RNA with the Mint cDNA synthesis kit, primed by a TRBC-specific oligonucleotide. All cDNA was treated with uracil-DNA glycosylase and then went through a first 18-cycle PCR with the universal primers M1SS and BC2_uni_R. The published analysis was carried out like this. Each sample was normalized by randomly selecting 1 million high-quality reads, each carrying a distinct molecular identifier. Instead of being binned into consensus sequences, reads with shared molecular identifiers were discarded. MiTCR, run with a Q25 quality threshold and the strictest error-elimination algorithm, handled CDR3 identification, clonotype clustering and error correction. A nonparametric unseen species model with Euler transformation was used to estimate lower-bound total TCR beta diversity. TCRdb took the public reads, trimmed them with fastp at Q25, ran MiXCR for clone calling and kept in-frame beta chains. Identical CDR3 proteins give one entry, which carries the most common genes and DNA. Here the V and J calls rest on TCRdb's processing, not on the authors' analysis. The sample table holds roughly 680,000 distinct CDR3 sequences, of which roughly half were seen once. Together, the top ten hold about 13% of the sample.

The paper's findings and limits, for the study overall: Compared with the aged group, more naive CD4+ T cells, fewer expanded clones and increased TCR diversity were shown by the long-lived group, suggesting age selection. Because profiling used bulk unsorted PBMCs, naive and antigen-experienced compartments could not be compared conclusively. Total diversity estimates from one million sequenced T cells were considered lower bounds and underestimates. Because donor CMV infection status was unknown, age-related changes in expanded clonotypes were potentially confounded. Observed TCR beta diversity correlated strongly with the percentage of naive T cells measured by flow cytometry. Observed TCR beta diversity per million T cells fell roughly linearly with age, and a significant reduction was already apparent by age roughly 40.

Sequencing was carried out using blood. The sequence was obtained from a woman older than 75 in good health.

At the DNA level, the sequence is TGTGCCAGCAGCCAAAGGACAGGGATCGGGGAGCTGTTTTTT. This translates into CASSQRTGIGELFF. The chain is assembled from TRBV14 and TRBJ2-2, with TRBD1 identical over 8 junction bases. CDR1 and CDR2 are drawn from the germline V gene: SGHDN, FVKESK. The CDR3 goes from the cysteine to the phenylalanine over 14 residues. The entry retains the CDR3 DNA only, 42 bases that are in frame from base 1. The germline V and J ends show losses of 2 bases and 7 bases respectively, and no gene match explains 3 bases of the junction.